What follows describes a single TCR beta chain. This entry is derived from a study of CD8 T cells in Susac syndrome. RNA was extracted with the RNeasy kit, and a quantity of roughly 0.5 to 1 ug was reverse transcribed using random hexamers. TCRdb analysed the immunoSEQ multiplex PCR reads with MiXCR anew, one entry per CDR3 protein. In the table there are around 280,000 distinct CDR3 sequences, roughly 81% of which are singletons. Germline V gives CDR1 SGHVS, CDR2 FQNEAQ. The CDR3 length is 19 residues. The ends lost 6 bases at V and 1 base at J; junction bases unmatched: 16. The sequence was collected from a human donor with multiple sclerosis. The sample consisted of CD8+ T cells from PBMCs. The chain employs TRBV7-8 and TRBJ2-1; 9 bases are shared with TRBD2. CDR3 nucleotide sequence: TGTGCCAGCAGACCTTCTAGCGGGAATTACGTTCGGTCCTACAATGAGCAGTTCTTC. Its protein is CASRPSSGNYVRSYNEQFF.